Included here is one TCR beta chain sequence, with context. The entry originates in a study of read filtering for tumor transcriptome and immune sequencing. Study summary: Transcriptome libraries were built from DNase-treated RNA.

Every patient had bone marrow sampled while the disease was active. This library used roughly 0.4 ug RNA and molecular barcoded adaptors spanning alpha/delta and beta/gamma chains. TCRdb recomputed calls from the reads with MiXCR, one row per CDR3 protein. The sample includes approximately 90,000 distinct CDR3 sequences, roughly 21% seen only once; the top ten take 10% to 12%. The V gene's germline CDR1 is SGHTA and CDR2 FQGNSA. V was pared by 5 bases and J by 0 bases, with 15 bases between. The CDR3 is 16 amino acids. Sequences were obtained from a population of CD138-negative cells sorted from bone marrow. The receptor comes from a donor at least 40 years old with multiple myeloma. V gene TRBV7-2 combines with J gene TRBJ2-3; tentatively, D is TRBD2 (6 bases). CDR3 bases: TGTGCCAGCAGCCCCCGTCGGGGGAGGAGCACAGATACGCAGTATTTT. It is translated as CASSPRRGRSTDTQYF.